Listed below are T cell receptor beta chains from one sample, sequenced in a study of cytomegalovirus exposure and HLA in healthy donors. TCRdb's copy holds only in-frame clones and misses some; the assay was immunoSEQ multiplex PCR. The sample lists over 150,000 clones; about 76% were seen once. Sequenced material: PBMCs. These receptors came from a male donor in good health and CMV-seropositive. CDR3s include the opening cysteine and the closing phenylalanine or tryptophan. A D gene is named only where the DNA matches it firmly.

>TRBV4-1|TRBJ2-5|TRBD2
CASSQIAGVETQYF
>TRBV6-1|TRBJ1-2|-
CASSEGNRLGYTF
>TRBV6-5|TRBJ1-4|-
CASGRRRMEKLFF
>TRBV19|TRBJ1-4|-
CASTTGLATNEKLFF
>TRBV7-2|TRBJ2-7|-
CASSLGDISYEQYF
>TRBV5-1|TRBJ2-2|-
CASSPGRGRNTGELFF
>TRBV6-6|TRBJ1-5|-
CASSYDAGQPQHF
>TRBV4-2|TRBJ2-5|TRBD2
CASSQEESLAGDQETQYF
>TRBV5-8|TRBJ1-4|-
CASSHRTVGEKLFF
>TRBV7-2|TRBJ2-1|-
CASSPDPRWEQFF
>TRBV2|TRBJ1-1|-
CASSDPEGKQLNTEAFF
>TRBV7-7|TRBJ1-3|-
CASSSGLGAGNTIYF
>TRBV6-1|TRBJ2-7|-
CASSSGQYEQYF
>TRBV4-2|TRBJ2-1|TRBD2
CASSQVPAGGLNEQFF
>TRBV5-6|TRBJ1-6|-
CASSLDGNSPLHF
>TRBV30|TRBJ2-7|-
CAWSVSHYEQYF
>TRBV6-6|TRBJ1-2|-
CASSYGGEDYGYTF
>TRBV15|TRBJ1-1|-
CATSSGGTGNTEAFF
>TRBV7-9|TRBJ1-1|-
CSSWQGFEAFF
>TRBV29-1|TRBJ2-2|TRBD2
CSVDLAGKNTGELFF
>TRBV6-1|TRBJ2-7|-
CASSEGGDVKQYF
>TRBV6-5|TRBJ1-1|-
CASRETGLPSTEAFF
>TRBV6-5|TRBJ1-5|-
CASSRTINQPQHF
>TRBV30|TRBJ2-1|-
CAWSPGSHLGNEQFF
>TRBV19|TRBJ1-2|TRBD1
CASSIVTGGGYTF
>TRBV5-1|TRBJ1-2|-
CASSPYLGGSDGYTF
>TRBV6-5|TRBJ1-2|-
CASSYDGAGDYGYTF
>TRBV2|TRBJ1-1|-
CASKMEPANTEAFF
>TRBV18|TRBJ2-7|-
CASSLKRTRDITAPTPYEQYF
>TRBV11-2|TRBJ2-4|TRBD1
CASSWGDRGKNIQYF
>TRBV11-1|TRBJ2-7|TRBD1
CASSLAGAGGSHEQYF
>TRBV27|TRBJ1-6|-
CASSHTGPPNRAPLHF
>TRBV5-1|TRBJ2-2|-
CASSLAYLNTGELFF
>TRBV5-6|TRBJ1-3|TRBD1
CASSLGQGYTIYF
>TRBV5-4|TRBJ2-7|TRBD2
CASSLAGGVKGEQYF
>TRBV27|TRBJ2-5|TRBD2
CASAHPGLAGGPKSETQYF
>TRBV27|TRBJ2-4|-
CASSLGTGGGPAKNIQYF
>TRBV29-1|TRBJ1-1|-
CSVPPKSGGNTEAFF
>TRBV4-1|TRBJ1-1|TRBD1
CASSQFGTGDTEAFF
>TRBV19|TRBJ2-2|TRBD2
CASVGLLGVRAGGQNTGELFF
>TRBV5-4|TRBJ1-4|-
CASSHTGLANEKLFF
>TRBV15|TRBJ2-4|TRBD1
CATSRDRDRGNIQYF